The source of this T cell receptor (beta chain) is a study of T cells in Graves' hyperthyroidism and ophthalmopathy. CDR3 length: 14 residues. With 5 bases removed from V and 7 bases from J, the gap between germline ends came to 14 bases. Germline CDR1 and CDR2: SEHNR and FQNEAQ (reference sequence). This clonotype was detected a few times. TCR beta CDR3 sequences were amplified from RNA transcripts. The HTBI set primed first-round TCR CDR3 RT-PCR. TCRdb used MiXCR to reprocess the multiplex PCR reads, holding one entry per CDR3 protein. Of about 600,000 distinct CDR3 sequences listed, about 14% are singletons.

The chain employs TRBV7-9 and TRBJ1-4; D may be TRBD1 (5 bases). The sample taken for sequencing was blood. The source is a young woman with Graves' ophthalmopathy. CDR3 nucleotides: TGTGCCAGCAGCCCTAACTCCGGGGCTGAAAAACTGTTTTTT. Its translation: CASSPNSGAEKLFF. Full variable domain (outside the CDR3, taken from reference TRBV7-9 and TRBJ1-4): DTGVSQNPRHKITKRGQNVTFRCDPISEHNRLYWYRQTLGQGPEFLTYFQNEAQLEKSRLLSDRFSAERPKGSFSTLEIQRTEQGDSAMYLCASSPNSGAEKLFFGSGTQLSVL.